This T cell receptor beta chain originates from a study of cytomegalovirus exposure and HLA in healthy donors. Looking at the study overall: Assignment to the Caucasian-associated ancestry cluster applied to roughly 80% of the 300 to 500 genotyped donors. The study, taken as a whole, reports: Rarity characterized most TCR sequences, yet some public TCRs appeared in many donors. Later on, an analysis showed TCR association rates differing by HLA locus, with DRB1 the most and HLA-C the fewest.

The PCR had 60 Vbeta and 13 Jbeta primers. The assay was immunoSEQ multiplex PCR, and TCRdb's table has in-frame clones only and misses some. This table holds some 190,000 clones, roughly 83% found once. Notes on this clone: Its antigen is not identified.

The sample taken for sequencing was PBMCs. The receptor was isolated from a boy younger than 10 in good health and CMV-seronegative.

CDR3 in DNA: TGCGCCAGCAGCCTCCAACCACAGGGGGGAGAGACCCAGTACTTC. Translation gives CASSLQPQGGETQYF. V and J are TRBV4-3 and TRBJ2-5; 8 positions match TRBD1. This CDR3 is 15 amino acids long. Germline V gene data show CDR1 as LGHNA and CDR2 as YSLEER. The V gene end was trimmed by 4 bases and the J gene end by 4 bases; junction bases not matched to a gene: 8.